This T cell receptor (beta chain) is drawn from a study of patients and donors after allogeneic stem cell transplantation. TCRdb reanalysed the RT-PCR reads using MiXCR and keeps one entry per CDR3 protein. This sample yields roughly 880,000 distinct CDR3 sequences, of which about a sixth are seen a single time; roughly 6.4% belongs to the top ten. This clonotype was seen only a few times. V was pared by 0 bases and J by 2 bases, with 13 bases between. From germline, CDR1 is LGHDT and CDR2 YNNKEL (reference sequence). CDR3 length: 16 residues. The chain carries TRBV3-1 and TRBJ1-1; the D is unclear. This TCR was recovered from a human donor who was either an allogeneic HSCT recipient or a stem cell or donor lymphocyte infusion donor (not recorded which). It is not recorded whose cells these are; they may come from a transplant donor. Material: blood, either unsorted or a sorted T cell fraction (not recorded which). CDR3 in amino acids: CASSQDIETPNTEAFF. DNA of the CDR3: TGTGCCAGCAGCCAAGATATCGAGACACCTAACACTGAAGCTTTCTTT.